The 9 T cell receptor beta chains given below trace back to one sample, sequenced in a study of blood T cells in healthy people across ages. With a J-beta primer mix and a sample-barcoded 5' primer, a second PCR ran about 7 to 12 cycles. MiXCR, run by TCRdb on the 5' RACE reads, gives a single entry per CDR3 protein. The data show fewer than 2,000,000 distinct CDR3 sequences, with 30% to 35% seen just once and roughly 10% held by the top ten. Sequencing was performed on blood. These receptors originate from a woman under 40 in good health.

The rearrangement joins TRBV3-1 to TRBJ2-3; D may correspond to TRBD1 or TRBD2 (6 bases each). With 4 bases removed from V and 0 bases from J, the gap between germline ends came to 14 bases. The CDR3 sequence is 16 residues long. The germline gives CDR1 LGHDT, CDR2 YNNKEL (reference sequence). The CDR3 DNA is TGTGCCAGCAGCCGAAGGTCGGGGGCGAGCACAGATACGCAGTATTTT. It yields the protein CASSRRSGASTDTQYF.

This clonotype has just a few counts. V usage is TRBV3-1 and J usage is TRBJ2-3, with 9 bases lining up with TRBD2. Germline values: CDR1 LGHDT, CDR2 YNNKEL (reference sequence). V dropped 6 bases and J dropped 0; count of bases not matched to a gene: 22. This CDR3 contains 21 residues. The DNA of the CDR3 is TGTGCCAGCAGTACAGTTCTCTCCGGGGCTAGCGGGATGAGTAGCACAGATACGCAGTATTTT. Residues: CASSTVLSGASGMSSTDTQYF.

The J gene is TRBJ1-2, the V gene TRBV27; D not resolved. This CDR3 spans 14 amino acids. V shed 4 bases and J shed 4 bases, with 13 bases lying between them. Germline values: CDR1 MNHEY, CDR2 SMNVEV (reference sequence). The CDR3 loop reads CASSSSLPGYGYTF. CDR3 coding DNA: TGTGCCAGCAGTTCTTCCCTTCCGGGCTATGGCTACACCTTC.

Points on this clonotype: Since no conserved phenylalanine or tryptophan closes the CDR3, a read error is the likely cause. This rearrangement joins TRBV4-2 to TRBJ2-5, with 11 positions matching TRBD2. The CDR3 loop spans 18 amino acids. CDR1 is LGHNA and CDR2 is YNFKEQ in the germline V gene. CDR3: CAGSQDFSGGALVETQYY. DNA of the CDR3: TGTGCCGGCAGCCAAGATTTTAGCGGGGGGGCTCTTGTGGAGACCCAGTACTAC.

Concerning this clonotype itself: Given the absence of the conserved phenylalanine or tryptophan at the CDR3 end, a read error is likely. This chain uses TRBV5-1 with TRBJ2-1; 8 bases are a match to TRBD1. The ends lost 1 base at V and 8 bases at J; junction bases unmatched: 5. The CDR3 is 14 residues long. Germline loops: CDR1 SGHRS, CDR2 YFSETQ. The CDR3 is CASSLTGGSDEQFC. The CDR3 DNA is TGCGCCAGCAGCTTGACAGGGGGGTCGGATGAGCAGTTCTGC.

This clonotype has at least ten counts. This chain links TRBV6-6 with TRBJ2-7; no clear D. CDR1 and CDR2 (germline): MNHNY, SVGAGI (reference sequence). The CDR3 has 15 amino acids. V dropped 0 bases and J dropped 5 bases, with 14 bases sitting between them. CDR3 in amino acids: CASSYSLRGRHEQYF. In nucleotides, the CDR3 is TGTGCCAGCAGTTACTCGCTTCGTGGGCGCCACGAGCAGTACTTC.

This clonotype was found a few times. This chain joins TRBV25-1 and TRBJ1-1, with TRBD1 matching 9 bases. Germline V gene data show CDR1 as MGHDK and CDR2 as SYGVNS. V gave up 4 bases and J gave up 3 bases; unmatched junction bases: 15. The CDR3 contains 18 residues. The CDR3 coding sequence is TGTGCCAGCAGTGCGCCTCGGACAGGGGCCCTTGACCACACTGAAGCTTTCTTT. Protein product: CASSAPRTGALDHTEAFF.

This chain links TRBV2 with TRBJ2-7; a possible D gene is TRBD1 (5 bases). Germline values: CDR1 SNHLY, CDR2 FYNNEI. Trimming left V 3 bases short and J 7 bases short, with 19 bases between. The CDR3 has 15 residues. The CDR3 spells CASSDYGAGPGEQYF. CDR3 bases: TGTGCCAGCAGTGATTATGGTGCAGGTCCAGGGGAGCAGTACTTC.

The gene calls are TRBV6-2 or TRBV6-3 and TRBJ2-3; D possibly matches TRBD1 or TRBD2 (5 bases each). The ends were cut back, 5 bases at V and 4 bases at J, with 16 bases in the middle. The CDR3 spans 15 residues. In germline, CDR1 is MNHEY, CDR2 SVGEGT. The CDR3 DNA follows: TGTGCCAGCAGTCCGGGTCGGGGCCAGCCAGATACGCAGTATTTT. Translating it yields CASSPGRGQPDTQYF.